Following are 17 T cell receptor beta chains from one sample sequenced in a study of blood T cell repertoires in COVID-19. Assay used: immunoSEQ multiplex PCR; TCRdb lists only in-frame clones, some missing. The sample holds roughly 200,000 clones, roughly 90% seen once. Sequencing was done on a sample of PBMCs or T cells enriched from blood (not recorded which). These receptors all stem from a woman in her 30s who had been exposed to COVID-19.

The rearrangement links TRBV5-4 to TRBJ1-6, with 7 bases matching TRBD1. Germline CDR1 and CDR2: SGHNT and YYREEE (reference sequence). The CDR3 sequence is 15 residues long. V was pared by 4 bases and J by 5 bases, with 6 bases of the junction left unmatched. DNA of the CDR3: TGTGCCAGCAGCCTACAGGGGACTGATAATTCACCCCTCCACTTT. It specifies CASSLQGTDNSPLHF.

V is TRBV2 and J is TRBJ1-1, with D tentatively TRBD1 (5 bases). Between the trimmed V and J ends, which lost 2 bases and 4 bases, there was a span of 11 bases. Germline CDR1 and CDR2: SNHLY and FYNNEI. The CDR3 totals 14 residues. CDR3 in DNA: TGTGCCAGCAGTGAATCGGGGACTAGCACTGAAGCTTTCTTT. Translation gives CASSESGTSTEAFF.

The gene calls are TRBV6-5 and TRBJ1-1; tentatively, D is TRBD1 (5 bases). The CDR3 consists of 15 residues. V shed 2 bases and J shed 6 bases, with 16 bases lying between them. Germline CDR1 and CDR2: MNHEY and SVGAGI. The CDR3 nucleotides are TGTGCCAGCAGTTACCGGCAGGGTCTTCTTGCTGAAGCTTTCTTT. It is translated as CASSYRQGLLAEAFF.

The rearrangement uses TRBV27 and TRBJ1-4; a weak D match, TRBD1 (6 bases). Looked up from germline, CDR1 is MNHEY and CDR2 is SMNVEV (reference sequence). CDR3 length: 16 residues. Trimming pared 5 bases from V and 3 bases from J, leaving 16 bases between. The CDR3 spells CASSPTWTAPNEKLFF. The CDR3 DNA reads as TGTGCCAGCAGTCCAACGTGGACAGCCCCTAATGAAAAACTGTTTTTT.

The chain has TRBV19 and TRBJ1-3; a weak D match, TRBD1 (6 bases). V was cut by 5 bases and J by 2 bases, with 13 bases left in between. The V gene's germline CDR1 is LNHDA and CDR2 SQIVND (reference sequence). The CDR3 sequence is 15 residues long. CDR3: CASSLQQGTGNTIYF. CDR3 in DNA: TGTGCCAGTAGTTTACAACAGGGTACTGGAAACACCATATATTTT.

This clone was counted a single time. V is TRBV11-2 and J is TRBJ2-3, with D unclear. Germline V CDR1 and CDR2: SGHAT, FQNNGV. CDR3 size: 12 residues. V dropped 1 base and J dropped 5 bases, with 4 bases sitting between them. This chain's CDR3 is CASSLAQDTQYF. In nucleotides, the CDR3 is TGTGCCAGCAGCTTAGCCCAAGATACGCAGTATTTT.

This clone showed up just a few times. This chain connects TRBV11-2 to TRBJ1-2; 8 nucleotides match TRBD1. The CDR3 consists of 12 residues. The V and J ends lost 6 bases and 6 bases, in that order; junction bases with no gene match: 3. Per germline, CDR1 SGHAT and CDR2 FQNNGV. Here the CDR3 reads CASRRTGNGYTF. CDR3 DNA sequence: TGTGCCAGCAGACGGACAGGGAATGGCTACACCTTC.

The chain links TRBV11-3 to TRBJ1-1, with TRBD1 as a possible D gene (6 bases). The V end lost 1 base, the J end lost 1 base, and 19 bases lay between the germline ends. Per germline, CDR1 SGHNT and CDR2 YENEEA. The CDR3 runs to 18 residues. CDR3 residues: CASSLVPRLTGRNTEAFF. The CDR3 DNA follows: TGTGCCAGCAGCTTAGTTCCCAGGTTGACAGGACGGAACACTGAAGCTTTCTTT.

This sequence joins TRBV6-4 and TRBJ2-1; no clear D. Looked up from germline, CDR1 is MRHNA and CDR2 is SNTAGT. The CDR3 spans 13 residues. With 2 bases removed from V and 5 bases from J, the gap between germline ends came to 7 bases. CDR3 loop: CASSDGDNNEQFF. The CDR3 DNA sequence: TGTGCCAGCAGTGACGGCGACAACAATGAGCAGTTCTTC.

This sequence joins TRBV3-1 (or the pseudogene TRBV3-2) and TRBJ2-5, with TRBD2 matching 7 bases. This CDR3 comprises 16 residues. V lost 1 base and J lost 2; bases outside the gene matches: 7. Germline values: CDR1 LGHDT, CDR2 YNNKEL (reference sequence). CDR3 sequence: CASSQAVQGGQETQYF. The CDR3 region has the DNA TGTGCCAGCAGCCAAGCGGTTCAGGGAGGGCAAGAGACCCAGTACTTC.

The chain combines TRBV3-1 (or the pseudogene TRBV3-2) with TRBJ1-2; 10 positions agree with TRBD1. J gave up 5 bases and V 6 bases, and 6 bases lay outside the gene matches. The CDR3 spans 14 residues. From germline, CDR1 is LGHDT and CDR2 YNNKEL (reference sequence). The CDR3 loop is CASRLDRGQYGYTF. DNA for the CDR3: TGTGCCAGCAGGCTTGACAGGGGGCAATATGGCTACACCTTC.

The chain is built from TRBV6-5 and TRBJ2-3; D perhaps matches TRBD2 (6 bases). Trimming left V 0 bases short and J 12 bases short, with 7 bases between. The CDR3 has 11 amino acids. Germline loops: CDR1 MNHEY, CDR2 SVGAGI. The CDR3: CASSYSGLQYF. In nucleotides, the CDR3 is TGTGCCAGCAGTTACTCGGGACTTCAGTATTTT.

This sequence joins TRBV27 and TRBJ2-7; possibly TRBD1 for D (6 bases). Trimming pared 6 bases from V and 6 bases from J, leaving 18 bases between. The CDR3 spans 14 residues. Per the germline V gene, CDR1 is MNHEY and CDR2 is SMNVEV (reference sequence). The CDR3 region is CASSPRDNFGEQYF. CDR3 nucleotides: TGTGCCAGCAGCCCTCGGGACAATTTCGGCGAGCAGTACTTC.

The chain's CDR3 is CASSAGGGANEKLFF. The DNA of the CDR3 is TGTGCCAGCAGTGCTGGTGGAGGGGCTAATGAAAAACTGTTTTTT. The chain has TRBV6-4 and TRBJ1-4; maybe TRBD1 (5 bases). V gave up 4 bases and J gave up 3 bases, with 12 bases separating them. This CDR3 is built from 15 residues. Germline CDR1 MRHNA, CDR2 SNTAGT.

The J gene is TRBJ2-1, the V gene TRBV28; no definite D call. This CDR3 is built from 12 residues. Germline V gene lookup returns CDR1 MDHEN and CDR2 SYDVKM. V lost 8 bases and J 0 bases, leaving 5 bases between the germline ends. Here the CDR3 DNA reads TGTGCCAGCGGCCTCTCCTACAATGAGCAGTTCTTC. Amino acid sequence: CASGLSYNEQFF.

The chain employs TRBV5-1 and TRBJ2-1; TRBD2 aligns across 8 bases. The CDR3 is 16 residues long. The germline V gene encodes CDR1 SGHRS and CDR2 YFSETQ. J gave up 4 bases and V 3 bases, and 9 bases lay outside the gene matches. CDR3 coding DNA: TGCGCCAGCAGCTCCGCCTTGGCGGGGGGATACAATGAGCAGTTCTTC. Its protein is CASSSALAGGYNEQFF.

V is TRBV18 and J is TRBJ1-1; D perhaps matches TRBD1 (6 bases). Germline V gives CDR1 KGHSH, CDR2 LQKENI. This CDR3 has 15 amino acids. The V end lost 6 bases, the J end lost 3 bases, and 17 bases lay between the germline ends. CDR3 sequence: CASSPGQFLDTEAFF. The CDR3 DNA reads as TGTGCCAGCTCGCCCGGACAGTTCCTGGACACTGAAGCTTTCTTT.